A single sample is the source of the 11 T cell receptor beta chains below, sequenced in a study of CD8+CD57+ T cells in acquired aplastic anemia. Researchers used genomic DNA as the template to profile TCR beta VDJ and CDR3. TCRdb independently ran MiXCR on the reads; one entry per CDR3 protein. This repertoire shows about 180,000 distinct CDR3 sequences, 45% to 50% found once; its top ten account for under 3.5%. The specimen sequenced was sorted CD4+, CD8+, or CD8+CD57+ T cells (not recorded which) from PBMCs. The receptors shown here come from a human donor in good health.

A word on this clonotype: The junction shows a germline mismatch at one end, possibly a read error. The V gene is TRBV15, the J gene TRBJ2-1; TRBD1 aligns across 10 bases. CDR1 is LNHNV, CDR2 YYDKDF, per germline (reference sequence). The CDR3 extends over 14 amino acids. This CDR3 is CASSPRQGADEQFF. The CDR3 DNA follows: TGTGCCAGCAGCCCCCGACAGGGGGCGGATGAGCAGTTCTTC.

Turning to this clonotype: This could be a read error, since a much larger clone is one nucleotide away. The chain is built from TRBV24-1 and TRBJ1-1, with D perhaps TRBD1 (5 bases). This CDR3 comprises 14 residues. Per germline, CDR1 KGHDR and CDR2 SFDVKD. Between the trimmed V and J ends, which lost 6 bases and 0 bases, there was a span of 10 bases. CDR3 loop: CATSNSGVNTEAFF. Here the CDR3 DNA reads TGTGCCACCAGTAATTCGGGGGTGAACACTGAAGCTTTCTTT.

The V gene is TRBV29-1, the J gene TRBJ2-3, with D perhaps TRBD1 or TRBD2 (6 bases each). CDR3 size: 12 residues. Per the germline V gene, CDR1 is SQVTM and CDR2 is ANQGSEA. Trimming stripped 8 bases from V and 0 bases from J, with 9 bases between. CDR3 nucleotide sequence: TGCAGCAGGGGGGACAGCACAGATACGCAGTATTTT. Its protein is CSRGDSTDTQYF.

This chain uses TRBV20-1 with TRBJ1-2, with a tentative D call TRBD1 (6 bases). CDR1 is DFQATT and CDR2 is SNEGSKA in the germline V gene (reference sequence). Trimming pared 5 bases from V and 6 bases from J, leaving 16 bases between. The CDR3 consists of 13 residues. The CDR3 DNA follows: TGCAGTGCTTACCGGGGGGGGCGTAATGGCTACACCTTC. Translation gives CSAYRGGRNGYTF.

V gene TRBV19 combines with J gene TRBJ2-1; 15 positions match TRBD2. Germline values: CDR1 LNHDA, CDR2 SQIVND (reference sequence). J lost 3 bases, V lost 6 bases, and 9 bases had no gene match. The CDR3 totals 18 residues. CDR3 region: CASRLGTSGGSVYNEQFF. The CDR3, as DNA: TGTGCCAGTAGGCTCGGGACTAGCGGGGGGAGCGTCTACAATGAGCAGTTCTTC.

This clonotype came up a few times. The junction and the germline gene differ at one end; a read error may be behind it. The chain couples TRBV7-7 to TRBJ2-2; TRBD2 matches at 10 bases. This CDR3 comprises 15 residues. Germline V lookup: CDR1 SSHAT, CDR2 FNYEAQ (reference sequence). The CDR3 loop reads CASSALAGADGELFF. Here the CDR3 DNA reads TGTGCTAGCAGCGCCCTAGCGGGAGCGGACGGGGAGCTGTTTTTT.

The chain has TRBV29-1 and TRBJ2-5; D is perhaps TRBD1 or TRBD2 (5 bases each). With 6 bases removed from V and 2 bases from J, the gap between germline ends came to 16 bases. Germline values: CDR1 SQVTM, CDR2 ANQGSEA. There are 14 residues in the CDR3. This CDR3 reads CSVSREGEQETQYF. CDR3 DNA: TGCAGCGTCAGCCGGGAAGGGGAGCAAGAGACCCAGTACTTC.

There are a few counts of this clonotype. V and J are TRBV25-1 and TRBJ2-3; unclear D gene. CDR3 length equals 11 residues. V shed 4 bases and J shed 4 bases, with 3 bases lying between them. Looked up from germline, CDR1 is MGHDK and CDR2 is SYGVNS. The DNA of the CDR3 is TGTGCCAGCAGTGTCCCAGATACGCAGTATTTT. Encoded protein: CASSVPDTQYF.

This clonotype was picked up many times. V and J are TRBV6-5 and TRBJ2-7, with D unclear. The CDR3 runs to 11 residues. From germline, CDR1 is MNHEY and CDR2 SVGAGI. V lost 3 bases to trimming and J lost 6 bases, with 6 bases between them. The DNA of the CDR3 is TGTGCCAGCAGTTATATGGGCGAGCAGTACTTC. Residues: CASSYMGEQYF.

As to this clonotype: The junction shows a germline mismatch at one end, possibly a read error. The rearrangement links TRBV6-2 or TRBV6-3 to TRBJ1-4; D may be TRBD1 (6 bases). Per the germline V gene, CDR1 is MNHEY and CDR2 is SVGEGT. The CDR3 has 16 amino acids. CDR3 in amino acids: CASRIRRGQPNGKLFF. The CDR3 DNA reads as TGTGCCAGCAGAATCCGACGGGGACAACCCAATGGAAAACTGTTTTTT.

This clonotype was seen just once. The V call is TRBV13, the J call TRBJ1-2; D remains ambiguous. The CDR3 sequence is 15 residues long. Germline CDR1 is PRHDT and CDR2 is FYEKMQ (reference sequence). V lost 6 bases and J lost 8, with 22 bases in between. The CDR3 DNA is TGTGCCAGCAGGTTGAGAGGCCTATCGACCCTAGGCTACACCTTC. Translation gives CASRLRGLSTLGYTF.